These T cell receptor beta chains were read from a single sample in a study of T cells in Graves' hyperthyroidism and ophthalmopathy. From the multiplex PCR reads, TCRdb called clonotypes with MiXCR, one entry per CDR3 protein. The repertoire consists of hundreds of thousands of distinct CDR3 sequences, with about 15% occurring once and the leading ten covering roughly 10%. Source material: blood. These receptors were obtained from a woman under 30 with Graves' hyperthyroidism. Each CDR3 is given with its conserved first and last residue. D genes are given only for firm matches. Size tells how often a clone was seen (once, few, many) or the class of an expanded clone, and some rows leave it out.

CATSRDPAFTGVNEQYF TGTGCCACCAGCAGAGACCCCGCCTTCACAGGGGTTAACGAGCAGTACTTC many TRBV15 TRBD1 TRBJ2-7
CASSRARGGTEAFF TGCGCCAGCAGCCGGGCACGGGGCGGAACTGAAGCTTTCTTT few TRBV5-1 NA TRBJ1-1
CASSLPSADNTQYF TGTGCCAGCAGTTTACCCTCAGCCGATAATACGCAGTATTTT few TRBV28 NA TRBJ2-3
CASRSQMPRASGANVLTF TGTGCCAGCAGAAGTCAGATGCCTAGGGCCTCTGGGGCCAACGTCCTGACTTTC many TRBV28 NA TRBJ2-6
CSAGWRTGVNEQFF TGCAGTGCTGGATGGCGGACGGGGGTCAATGAGCAGTTCTTC many TRBV20-1 NA TRBJ2-1
CASSLGGGYSPLHF TGTGCCAGCAGCTTAGGGGGGGGATACTCACCCCTCCACTTT few TRBV7-8 NA TRBJ1-6
CSGTRGEAFF TGCAGCGGGACGCGGGGGGAAGCTTTCTTT NA TRBV29-1 NA TRBJ1-1
CASLAGDATDTQYF TGTGCCAGCTTAGCGGGAGACGCCACAGATACGCAGTATTTT many TRBV7-9 TRBD2 TRBJ2-3
CASSLYSTGRETQYF TGTGCCAGCAGTCTATACTCGACAGGGCGAGAGACCCAGTACTTC many TRBV12-3/TRBV12-4 TRBD1 TRBJ2-5
CSARLAGSQETQYF TGCAGTGCTAGACTAGCGGGGTCCCAAGAGACCCAGTACTTC many TRBV20-1 TRBD2 TRBJ2-5
CARRAGRNEKLFF TGCGCCAGAAGAGCAGGCCGTAATGAAAAACTGTTTTTT NA TRBV4-1 NA TRBJ1-4
CSVERAGTSGEVLYQETQYF TGCAGCGTTGAAAGGGCCGGGACTAGCGGAGAAGTATTGTACCAAGAGACCCAGTACTTC many TRBV29-1 TRBD2 TRBJ2-5
CASGAGGSPQPQHF TGTGCCAGCGGAGCAGGTGGCAGTCCTCAGCCCCAGCATTTT many TRBV12-3/TRBV12-4 NA TRBJ1-5
CASSLTAFEAFF TGTGCCAGCAGTTTGACAGCCTTTGAAGCTTTCTTT many TRBV28 NA TRBJ1-1
CASSLALTSGRDTQYF TGTGCCAGCAGCTTAGCCCTGACTAGCGGGAGAGATACGCAGTATTTT many TRBV11-3 TRBD2 TRBJ2-3
CASSRLGAGDGYTF TGTGCCAGTAGTAGGCTGGGGGCCGGGGATGGCTACACCTTC NA TRBV19 NA TRBJ1-2
CASSFVSGRLYEQYF TGTGCCAGCAGTTTTGTTAGCGGGAGGTTGTACGAGCAGTACTTC NA TRBV28 TRBD2 TRBJ2-7
CASSPLGLERNEQFF TGTGCCAGCAGCCCTCTGGGACTAGAACGCAATGAGCAGTTCTTC few TRBV7-9 TRBD2 TRBJ2-1
CASLRTGTDTQYF TGCGCCAGCCTAAGGACAGGGACAGATACGCAGTATTTT many TRBV5-1 TRBD1 TRBJ2-3
CASSLWRLGDNEQFF TGTGCCAGCAGCTTATGGCGGCTAGGTGACAATGAGCAGTTCTTC NA TRBV7-9 NA TRBJ2-1
CASKRGGTAVMNTEAFF TGTGCCAGTAAGAGAGGCGGGACAGCTGTCATGAACACTGAAGCTTTCTTT many TRBV19 TRBD1 TRBJ1-1
CASSILAGANEQFF TGTGCCAGTAGTATCCTAGCGGGAGCCAATGAGCAGTTCTTC few TRBV19 TRBD2 TRBJ2-1
CATSATPGHGQDEQFF TGTGCCACCAGTGCGACCCCGGGACACGGCCAGGATGAGCAGTTCTTC many TRBV24-1 NA TRBJ2-1
CASSYDRGSEAFF TGTGCCAGCAGTTACGACAGGGGCAGTGAAGCTTTCTTT few TRBV6-5 TRBD1 TRBJ1-1
CASRGHPLAGNNEQFF TGTGCCAGTAGGGGACATCCACTAGCGGGCAACAATGAGCAGTTCTTC NA TRBV19 TRBD2 TRBJ2-1
CASSTTGGGGAQHF TGTGCCAGCAGTACGACAGGGGGGGGAGGGGCCCAGCATTTT NA TRBV28 TRBD1 TRBJ1-5
CASKLLGGRNSPLHF TGTGCCAGCAAACTCCTGGGGGGTCGGAATTCACCCCTCCACTTT NA TRBV6-1 NA TRBJ1-6
CASILRRNGGVAEAFF TGTGCCAGCATACTAAGAAGGAACGGGGGCGTCGCTGAAGCTTTCTTT many TRBV3-1 NA TRBJ1-1
CAISEPWTSGSNEQYF TGTGCCATCAGTGAGCCATGGACTAGCGGGAGCAACGAGCAGTACTTC NA TRBV10-3 TRBD2 TRBJ2-7
CASSPAGTTDQPQHF TGTGCCAGCAGCCCTGCTGGGACAACGGATCAGCCCCAGCATTTT many TRBV12-3/TRBV12-4 NA TRBJ1-5
CASSSDLGVQPQHF TGTGCCAGCAGCTCCGACCTAGGGGTTCAGCCCCAGCATTTT few TRBV7-8 NA TRBJ1-5
CAWSGIWGSYEQYF TGTGCCTGGAGTGGGATATGGGGTTCCTACGAGCAGTACTTC many TRBV30 NA TRBJ2-7
CASNSNSHITDQPQHF TGTGCCAGTAACTCAAATTCCCATATCACCGATCAGCCCCAGCATTTT few TRBV7-3 NA TRBJ1-5
CSVVPPNTGTGELFF TGCAGCGTTGTCCCGCCTAACACAGGGACCGGGGAGCTGTTTTTT NA TRBV29-1 NA TRBJ2-2
CSARPREGLYEQYF TGCAGTGCTAGACCCCGGGAGGGCCTATACGAGCAGTACTTC many TRBV20-1 TRBD2 TRBJ2-7
CSVSPGTGHYGYTF TGCAGCGTCAGCCCCGGGACGGGACACTATGGCTACACCTTC many TRBV29-1 NA TRBJ1-2